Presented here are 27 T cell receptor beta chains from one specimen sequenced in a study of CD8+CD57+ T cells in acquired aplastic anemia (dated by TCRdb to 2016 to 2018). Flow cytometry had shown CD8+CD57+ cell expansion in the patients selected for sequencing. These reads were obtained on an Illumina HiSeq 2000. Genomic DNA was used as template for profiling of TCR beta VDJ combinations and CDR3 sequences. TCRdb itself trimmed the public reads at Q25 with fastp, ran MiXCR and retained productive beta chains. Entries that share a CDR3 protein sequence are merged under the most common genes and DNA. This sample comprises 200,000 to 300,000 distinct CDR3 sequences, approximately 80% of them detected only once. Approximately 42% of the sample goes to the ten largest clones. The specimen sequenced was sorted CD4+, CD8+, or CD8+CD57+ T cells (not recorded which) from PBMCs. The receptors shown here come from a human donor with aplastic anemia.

CDR3: CASRLASEHYEQYF. The CDR3 nucleotides are TGTGCCAGCAGGTTAGCAAGCGAGCACTACGAGCAGTACTTC. V and J are TRBV15 and TRBJ2-7; D is unclear. The CDR3 is 14 residues long. V shed 10 bases and J shed 3 bases, with 19 bases lying between them. Germline V gene lookup returns CDR1 LNHNV and CDR2 YYDKDF (reference sequence).

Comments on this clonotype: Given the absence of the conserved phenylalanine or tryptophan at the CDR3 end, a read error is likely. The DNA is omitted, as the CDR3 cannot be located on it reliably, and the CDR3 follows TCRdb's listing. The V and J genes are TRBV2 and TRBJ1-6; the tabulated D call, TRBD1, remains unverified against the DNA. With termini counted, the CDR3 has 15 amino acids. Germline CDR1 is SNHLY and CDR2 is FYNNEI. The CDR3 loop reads CASSEGGIHDSLLGP.

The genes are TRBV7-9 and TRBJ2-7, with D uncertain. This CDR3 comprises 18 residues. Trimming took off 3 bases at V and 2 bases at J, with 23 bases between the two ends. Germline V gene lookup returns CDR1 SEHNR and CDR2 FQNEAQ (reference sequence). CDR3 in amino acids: CASSFSREGKDLPYEQYV. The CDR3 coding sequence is TGTGCCAGCAGCTTCTCTCGAGAAGGGAAAGACCTACCCTACGAGCAGTACGTC.

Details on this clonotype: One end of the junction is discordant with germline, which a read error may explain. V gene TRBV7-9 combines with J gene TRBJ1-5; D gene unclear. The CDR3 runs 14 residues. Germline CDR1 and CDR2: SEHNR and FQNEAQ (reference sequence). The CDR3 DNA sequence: TGTGCCACCAGCTTGTCCAATGGCAAGCTGCCCCAGCATTTT. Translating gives CATSLSNGKLPQHF.

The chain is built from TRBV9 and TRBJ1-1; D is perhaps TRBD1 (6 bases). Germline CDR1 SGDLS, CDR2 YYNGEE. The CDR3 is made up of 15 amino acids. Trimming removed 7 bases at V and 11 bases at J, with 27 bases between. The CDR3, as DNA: TGTGCCAGCGGAGGAGATGGGACAAGTAAGTACTACGCTTTCTTT. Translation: CASGGDGTSKYYAFF.

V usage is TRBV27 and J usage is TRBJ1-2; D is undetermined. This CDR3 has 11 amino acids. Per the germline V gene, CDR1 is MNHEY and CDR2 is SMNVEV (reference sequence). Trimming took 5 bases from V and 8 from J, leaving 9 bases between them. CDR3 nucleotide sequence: TGTGCCAGCAGTGAAGGGTCGGGCTACACCTTC. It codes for CASSEGSGYTF.

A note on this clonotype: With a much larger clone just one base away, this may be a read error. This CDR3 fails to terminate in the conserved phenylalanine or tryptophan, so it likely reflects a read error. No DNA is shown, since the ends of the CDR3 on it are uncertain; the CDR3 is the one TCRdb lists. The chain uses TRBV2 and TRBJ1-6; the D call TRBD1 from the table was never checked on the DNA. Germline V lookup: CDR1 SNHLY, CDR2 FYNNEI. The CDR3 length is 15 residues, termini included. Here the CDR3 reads CASGDGGTHTQYFGS.

The CDR3 DNA reads TGTGCCAGCAGCCTTCAGAGAAGCGGGGGTGGGGACGAGGTCCTGACTTTC. This codes for CASSLQRSGGGDEVLTF. The gene calls are TRBV7-9 and TRBJ2-6, with 8 bases matching TRBD2. CDR3 length: 17 amino acids. Germline V CDR1 and CDR2: SEHNR, FQNEAQ (reference sequence). V lost 5 bases to trimming and J lost 13 bases; unmatched junction nucleotides: 19.

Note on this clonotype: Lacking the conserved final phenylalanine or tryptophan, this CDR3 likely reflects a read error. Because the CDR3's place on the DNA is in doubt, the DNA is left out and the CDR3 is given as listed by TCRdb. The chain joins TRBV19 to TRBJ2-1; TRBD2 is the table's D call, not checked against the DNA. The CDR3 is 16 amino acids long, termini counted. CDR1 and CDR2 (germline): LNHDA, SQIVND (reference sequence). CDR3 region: CASSIDISGGSDEENV.

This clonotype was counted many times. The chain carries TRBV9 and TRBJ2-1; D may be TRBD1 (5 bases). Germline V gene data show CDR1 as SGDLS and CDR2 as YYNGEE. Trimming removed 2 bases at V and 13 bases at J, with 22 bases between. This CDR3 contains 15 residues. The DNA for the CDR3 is TGTGCCAGCAGCGTCGACAGCGCCTCCTATAATTCACAGTTCTTC. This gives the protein CASSVDSASYNSQFF.

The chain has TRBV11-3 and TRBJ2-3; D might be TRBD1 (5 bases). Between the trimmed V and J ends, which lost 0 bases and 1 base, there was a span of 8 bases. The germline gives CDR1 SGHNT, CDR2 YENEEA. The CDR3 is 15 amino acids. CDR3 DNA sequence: TGTGCCAGCAGCTTAGATACGACAGGCACAGATACGCAGTATTTT. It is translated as CASSLDTTGTDTQYF.

CDR3: CASSFAGGLGETQYF. The CDR3 DNA reads as TGTGCCAGCAGCTTTGCGGGAGGGCTCGGGGAGACCCAGTACTTC. V is TRBV5-4 and J is TRBJ2-5, with TRBD2 identical over 9 bases. V gave up 2 bases and J gave up 5 bases; unmatched junction bases: 7. The CDR3 has 15 amino acids. Germline CDR1 reads SGHNT; CDR2 reads YYREEE (reference sequence).

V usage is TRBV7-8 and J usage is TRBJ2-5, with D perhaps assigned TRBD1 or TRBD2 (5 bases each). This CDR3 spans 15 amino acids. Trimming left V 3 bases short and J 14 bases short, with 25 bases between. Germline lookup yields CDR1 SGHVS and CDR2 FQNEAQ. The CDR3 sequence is CASSFRPAGAAISYF. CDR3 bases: TGTGCCAGCAGCTTTCGTCCGGCCGGGGCAGCGATTTCCTACTTC. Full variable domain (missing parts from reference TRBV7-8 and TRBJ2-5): GAGVSQSPRYKVAKRGQDVALRCDPISGHVSLFWYQQALGQGPEFLTYFQNEAQLDKSGLPSDRFFAERPEGSVSTLKIQRTQQEDSAVYLCASSFRPAGAAISYFGPGTRLLVL.

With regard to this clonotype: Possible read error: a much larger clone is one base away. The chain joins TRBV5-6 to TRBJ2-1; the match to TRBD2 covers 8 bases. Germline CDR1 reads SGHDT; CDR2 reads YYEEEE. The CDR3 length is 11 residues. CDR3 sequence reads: CASSFAGGLSF. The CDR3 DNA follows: TGTGCCAGCAGCTTCGCGGGAGGTCTGTCCTTC.

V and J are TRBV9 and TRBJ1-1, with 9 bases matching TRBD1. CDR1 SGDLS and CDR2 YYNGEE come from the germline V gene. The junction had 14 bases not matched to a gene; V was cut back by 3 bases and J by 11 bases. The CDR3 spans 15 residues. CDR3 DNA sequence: TGTGCCAGCAGCGCGGGGGGGACAGGGCCCGCGCAGGCTTTCTTT. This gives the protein CASSAGGTGPAQAFF.

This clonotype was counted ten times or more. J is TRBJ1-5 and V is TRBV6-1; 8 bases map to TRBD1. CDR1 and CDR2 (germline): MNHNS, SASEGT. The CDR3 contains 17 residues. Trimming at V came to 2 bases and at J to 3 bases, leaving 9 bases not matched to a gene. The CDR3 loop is CASSETRTGSFNQPQHF. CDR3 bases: TGTGCCAGCAGTGAAACCAGGACAGGGTCCTTCAATCAGCCCCAGCATTTT.

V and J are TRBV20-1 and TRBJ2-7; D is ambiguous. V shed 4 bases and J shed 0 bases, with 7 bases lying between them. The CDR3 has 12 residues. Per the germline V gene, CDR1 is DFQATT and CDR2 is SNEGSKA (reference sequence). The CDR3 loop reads CSATGNSYEQYF. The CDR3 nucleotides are TGCAGTGCTACAGGCAACTCCTACGAGCAGTACTTC.

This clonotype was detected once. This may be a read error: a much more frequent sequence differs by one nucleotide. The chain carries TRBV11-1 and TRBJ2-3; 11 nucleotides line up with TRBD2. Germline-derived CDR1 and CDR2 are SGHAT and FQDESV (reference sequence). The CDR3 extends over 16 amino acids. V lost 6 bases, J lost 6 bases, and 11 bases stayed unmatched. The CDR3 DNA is TGTGCCAGCAGGTGTCTAGCGGGGGGCACATGGGATACGCAGTATTTT. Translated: CASRCLAGGTWDTQYF.

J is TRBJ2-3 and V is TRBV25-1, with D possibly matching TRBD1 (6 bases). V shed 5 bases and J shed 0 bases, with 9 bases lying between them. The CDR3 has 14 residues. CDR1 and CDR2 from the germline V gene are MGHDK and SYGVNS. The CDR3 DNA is TGTGCCAGCAGTACAGGGTATAGCACAGATACGCAGTATTTT. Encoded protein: CASSTGYSTDTQYF.

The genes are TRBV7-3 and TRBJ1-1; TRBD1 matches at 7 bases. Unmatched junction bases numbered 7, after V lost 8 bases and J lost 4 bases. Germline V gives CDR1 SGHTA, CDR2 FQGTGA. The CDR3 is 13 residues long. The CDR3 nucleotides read TGTGCCAGCTCAAGACAGGGTTTCACTGAAGCTTTCTTT. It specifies CASSRQGFTEAFF. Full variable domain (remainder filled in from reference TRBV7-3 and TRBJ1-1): GAGVSQTPSNKVTEKGKYVELRCDPISGHTALYWYRQSLGQGPEFLIYFQGTGAADDSGLPNDRFFAVRPEGSVSTLKIQRTERGDSAVYLCASSRQGFTEAFFGQGTRLTVV.

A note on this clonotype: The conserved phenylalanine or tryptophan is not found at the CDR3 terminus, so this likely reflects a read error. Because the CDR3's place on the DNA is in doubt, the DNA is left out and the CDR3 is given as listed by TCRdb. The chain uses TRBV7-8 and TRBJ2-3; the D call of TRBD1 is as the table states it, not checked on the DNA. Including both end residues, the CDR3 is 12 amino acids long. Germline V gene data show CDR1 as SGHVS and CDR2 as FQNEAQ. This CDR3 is CASSFHPDGPAL.

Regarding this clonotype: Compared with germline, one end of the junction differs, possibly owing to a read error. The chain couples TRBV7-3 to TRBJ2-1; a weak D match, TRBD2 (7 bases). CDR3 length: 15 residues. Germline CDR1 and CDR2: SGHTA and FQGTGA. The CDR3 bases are TGTGCCAGCAGCAGAGGGGGGGAAACCTACGATGAGCAGTTCTTC. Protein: CASSRGGETYDEQFF.

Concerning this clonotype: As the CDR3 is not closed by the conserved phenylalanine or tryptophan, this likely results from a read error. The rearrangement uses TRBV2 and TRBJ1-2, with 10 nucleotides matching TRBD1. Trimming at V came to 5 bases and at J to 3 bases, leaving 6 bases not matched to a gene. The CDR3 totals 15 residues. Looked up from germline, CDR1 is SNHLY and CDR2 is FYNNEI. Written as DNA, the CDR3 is TGTGCCAGCAGTTTGACAGGGGGCGCTGACTATGGCTACACCCTA. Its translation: CASSLTGGADYGYTL.

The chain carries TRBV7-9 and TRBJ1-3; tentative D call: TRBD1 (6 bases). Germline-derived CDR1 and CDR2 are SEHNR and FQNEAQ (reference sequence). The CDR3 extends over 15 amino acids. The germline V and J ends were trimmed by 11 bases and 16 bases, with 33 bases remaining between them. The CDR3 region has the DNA TGTGCCGGACAGTGGGCTAGGGAGACCCAGTACTCCGTGTATTTT. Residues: CAGQWARETQYSVYF.

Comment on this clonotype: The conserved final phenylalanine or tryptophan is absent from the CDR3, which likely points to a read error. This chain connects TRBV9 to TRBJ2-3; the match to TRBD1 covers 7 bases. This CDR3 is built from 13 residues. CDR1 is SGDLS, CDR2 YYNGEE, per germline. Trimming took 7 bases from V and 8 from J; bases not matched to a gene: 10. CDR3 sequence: CASGVGGNGTQYY. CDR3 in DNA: TGTGCCAGCGGGGTAGGGGGCAACGGTACGCAGTATTAT.

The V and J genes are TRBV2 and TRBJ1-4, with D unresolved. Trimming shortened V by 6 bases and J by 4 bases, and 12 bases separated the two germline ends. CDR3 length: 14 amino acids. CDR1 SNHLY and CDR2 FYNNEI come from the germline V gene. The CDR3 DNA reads TGTGCCAGCAGCGTGGGAGCCTATAATGAAAAACTGTTTTTT. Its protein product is CASSVGAYNEKLFF. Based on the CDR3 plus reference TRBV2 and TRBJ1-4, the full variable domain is EPEVTQTPSHQVTQMGQEVILRCVPISNHLYFYWYRQILGQKVEFLVSFYNNEISEKSEIFDDQFSVERPDGSNFTLKIRSTKLEDSAMYFCASSVGAYNEKLFFGSGTQLSVL.

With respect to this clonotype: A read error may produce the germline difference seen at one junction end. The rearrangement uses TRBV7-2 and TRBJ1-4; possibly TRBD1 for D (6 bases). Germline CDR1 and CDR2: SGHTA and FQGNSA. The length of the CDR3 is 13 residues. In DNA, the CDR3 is TGTGCCAGCAGCCCACAGGGAAATGAAAAACTGGTTTTT. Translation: CASSPQGNEKLVF.